The present T cell receptor (beta chain) was sequenced within a study of blood T cell repertoires in COVID-19. Original analysis: Estimation of nucleated cell counts was performed using reference gene primer amplification. TCRdb keeps only in-frame clones here, not all; method: immunoSEQ multiplex PCR. That table gives V, J and clone size, and the DNA gave D and trimming. Among 390,000 or so clones, 80% to 90% were seen once, and the ten largest hold 1.4%. The V gene's germline CDR1 is SEHNR and CDR2 FQNEAQ (reference sequence). V lost 5 bases and J lost 6, with 16 bases in between. The CDR3 is 15 amino acids.

The sample consisted of peripheral blood. This TCR came from a woman between 25 and 40 years old with active or convalescent COVID-19. The rearrangement links TRBV7-9 to TRBJ2-2, with D tentatively TRBD2 (5 bases). In nucleotides, the CDR3 is TGTGCCAGCAGCCAGGACTTACCCACACCCGGGGAGCTGTTTTTT. This gives the protein CASSQDLPTPGELFF.